The next 8 T cell receptor beta chains were all read from a single sample in a study of T-cell reconstitution after alpha-beta-depleted transplantation in children. Unique molecular identifiers were incorporated when the TCRbeta library was constructed. MiXCR, run by TCRdb on the PCR reads, gives a single entry per CDR3 protein. The sample records roughly 490,000 distinct CDR3 sequences, about 10% being singletons. The material sequenced was PBMCs, mostly from graft donor cells, taken 180 days after TCRalphabeta/CD19-depleted stem cell transplant. These receptors were collected from a female patient aged 2-10 years who had a stem cell transplant for aplastic anemia, so the T cells may come from the graft donor.

This clonotype was counted between two and nine times. The chain is built from TRBV5-6 and TRBJ2-3, with D unclear. Germline loops: CDR1 SGHDT, CDR2 YYEEEE. Trimming removed 5 bases at V and 1 base at J, with 11 bases between. The CDR3 covers 14 residues. The CDR3 spells CASSRQQGTDTQYF. CDR3 nucleotides: TGTGCCAGCAGTCGGCAGCAGGGCACAGATACGCAGTATTTT.

This clonotype was detected only a few times. The J gene is TRBJ1-4, the V gene TRBV4-3; D gene uncertain. The V gene lost 0 bases and the J gene lost 4 bases, with 12 bases spanning the gap. CDR1 LGHNA and CDR2 YSLEER come from the germline V gene. This CDR3 comprises 16 residues. This chain's CDR3 is CASSQDWVRVNEKLFF. For the CDR3, the DNA is TGCGCCAGCAGCCAAGATTGGGTTCGCGTTAATGAAAAACTGTTTTTT.

This clonotype was recorded a few times. V usage is TRBV20-1 and J usage is TRBJ2-1, with TRBD1 matching 9 bases. Trimming at V came to 6 bases and at J to 8 bases, leaving 11 bases not matched to a gene. The CDR3 is made up of 14 amino acids. Germline V gene lookup returns CDR1 DFQATT and CDR2 SNEGSKA (reference sequence). The CDR3 DNA reads as TGCAGTGCCCAACAGGGGGCGCAGGTTTATGAGCAGTTCTTC. Its protein is CSAQQGAQVYEQFF.

This clonotype was counted a few times. The chain couples TRBV19 to TRBJ1-5; D remains ambiguous. CDR1 is LNHDA, CDR2 SQIVND, per germline (reference sequence). CDR3 length equals 12 residues. V was cut by 7 bases and J by 4 bases, with 8 bases left in between. The CDR3 loop is CASTFGNQPQHF. CDR3 nucleotides: TGTGCCAGTACCTTTGGGAATCAGCCCCAGCATTTT.

J is TRBJ2-5 and V is TRBV9; 7 bases are shared with TRBD1. The CDR3 loop spans 14 amino acids. Losses at the gene ends were 0 bases for V and 3 bases for J; bases not matched to a gene: 2. Germline CDR1 SGDLS, CDR2 YYNGEE. This chain's CDR3 is CASSVVGTEETQYF. CDR3 nucleotide sequence: TGTGCCAGCAGCGTAGTAGGGACAGAAGAGACCCAGTACTTC. The variable domain in full, with the rest retrieved from reference TRBV9 and TRBJ2-5, is DSGVTQTPKHLITATGQRVTLRCSPRSGDLSVYWYQQSLDQGLQFLIQYYNGEERAKGNILERFSAQQFPDLHSELNLSSLELGDSALYFCASSVVGTEETQYFGPGTRLLVL.

As for this clonotype: A much bigger clone sits one base away, suggesting this may be a read error. V and J are TRBV7-9 and TRBJ2-7; 8 positions agree with TRBD2. The CDR3 extends over 12 amino acids. Germline V gene sequence: CDR1 SEHNR, CDR2 FQNEAQ (reference sequence). V was clipped by 5 bases and J by 12 bases; unmatched bases: 9. CDR3: CASSLRISGTYF. In DNA form, the CDR3 reads TGTGCCAGCAGCCTGAGGATTAGCGGGACGTACTTC.

About this clonotype itself: A clone one base away is much larger, so this may be a read error. The chain links TRBV5-1 to TRBJ2-1, with D uncertain. Germline values: CDR1 SGHRS, CDR2 YFSETQ. The CDR3 covers 13 residues. CDR3 region: CASSLELVNEHFF. In nucleotides, the CDR3 is TGCGCCAGCAGCTTGGAGTTAGTCAATGAGCACTTCTTC.

Only a few counts were recorded for this clonotype. The rearrangement joins TRBV5-6 to TRBJ2-3, with 11 bases aligning to TRBD1. The trim removed 4 bases at V and 3 bases at J, leaving 10 bases unmatched. Per germline, CDR1 SGHDT and CDR2 YYEEEE. The CDR3 is made up of 17 amino acids. CDR3: CASSPEPGTGGTDTQYF. DNA of the CDR3: TGTGCCAGCAGCCCGGAACCCGGGACAGGGGGGACAGATACGCAGTATTTT.